This TCR beta chain came from a study of T cell responses to AZD1222 COVID-19 vaccine. Notes on the study in general: The span of vaccine-associated CD4 TCRs extended across spike, with dominance at 160-218 and 743-854.

TCRdb's copy holds only in-frame clones and misses some; the assay was immunoSEQ multiplex PCR. In the table there are 120,000 or so clones, around 92% of which are singletons. Germline loops: CDR1 MDHEN, CDR2 SYDVKM. This CDR3 region has 16 residues. J lost 5 bases, V lost 6 bases, and 13 bases had no gene match. With respect to this clone: The antigen remains undetermined.

The chain carries TRBV28 and TRBJ2-1; TRBD1 agrees at 7 bases. This TCR was recovered from an adult in good health. The sequencing here drew on peripheral blood, taken on day 0 of AZD1222 vaccination. Written as DNA, the CDR3 is TGTGCCAGCAGCTTGGTGTGGACAGGCATCGACAATGAGCAGTTCTTC. Protein product: CASSLVWTGIDNEQFF.